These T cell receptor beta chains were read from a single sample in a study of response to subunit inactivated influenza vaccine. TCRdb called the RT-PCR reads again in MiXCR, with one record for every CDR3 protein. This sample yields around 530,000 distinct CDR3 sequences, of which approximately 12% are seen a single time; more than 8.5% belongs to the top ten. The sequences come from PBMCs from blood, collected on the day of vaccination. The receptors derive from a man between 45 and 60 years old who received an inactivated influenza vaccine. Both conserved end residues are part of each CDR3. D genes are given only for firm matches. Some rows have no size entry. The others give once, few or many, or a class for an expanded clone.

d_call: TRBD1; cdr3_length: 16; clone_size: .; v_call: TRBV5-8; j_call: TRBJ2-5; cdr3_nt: TGTGCCAGCAGCTTGTTACAGGGGGCAAATGGAGAGACCCAGTACTTC; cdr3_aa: CASSLLQGANGETQYF
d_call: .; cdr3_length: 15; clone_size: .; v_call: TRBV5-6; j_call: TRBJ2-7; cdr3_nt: TGTGCCAGCAGCTTGGGCGGCGGAAACTCCTACGAGCAGTACTTC; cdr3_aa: CASSLGGGNSYEQYF
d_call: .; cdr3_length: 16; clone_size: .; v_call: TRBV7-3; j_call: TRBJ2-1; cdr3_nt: TGTGCCAGCAGCACCCAATTTCCCGTGGGTGACAATGAGCAGTTCTTC; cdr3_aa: CASSTQFPVGDNEQFF
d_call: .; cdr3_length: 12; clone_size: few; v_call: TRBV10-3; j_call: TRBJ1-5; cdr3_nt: TGTGCCATCAGTGTCAGCAATCAGCCCCAGCATTTT; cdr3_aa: CAISVSNQPQHF
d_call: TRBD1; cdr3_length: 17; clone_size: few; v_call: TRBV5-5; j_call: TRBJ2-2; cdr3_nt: TGTGCCAGCGGCCAACTACCGGGACAGGGTGGGACCGGGGAGCTGTTTTTT; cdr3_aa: CASGQLPGQGGTGELFF
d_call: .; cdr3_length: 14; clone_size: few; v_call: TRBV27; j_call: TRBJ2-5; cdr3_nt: TGTGCCAGCAGTTTACGGGCAGGGGTAGAGACCCAGTACTTC; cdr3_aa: CASSLRAGVETQYF
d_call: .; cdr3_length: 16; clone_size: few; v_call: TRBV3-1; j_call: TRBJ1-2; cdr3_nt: TGTGCCAGCAGCCAAGAGGGCGTCTCCCTGTTCTATGGCTACACCTTC; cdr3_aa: CASSQEGVSLFYGYTF
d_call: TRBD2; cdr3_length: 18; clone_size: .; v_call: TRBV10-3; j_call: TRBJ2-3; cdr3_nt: TGTGCCATCAGTGGCGTCCCCTACGCGGGAGGCCGGAAGGATACGCAGTATTTT; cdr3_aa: CAISGVPYAGGRKDTQYF
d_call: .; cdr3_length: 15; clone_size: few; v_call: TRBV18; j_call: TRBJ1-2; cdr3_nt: TGTGCCAGCTCACCGCTCCCGGGAGATCCTAGACGGGACACCTTC; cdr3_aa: CASSPLPGDPRRDTF
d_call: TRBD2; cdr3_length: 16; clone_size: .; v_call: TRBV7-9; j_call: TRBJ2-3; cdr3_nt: TGTGCCAGCAGCCAGAGACTAGCGGCTTACACAGATACGCAGTATTTT; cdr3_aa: CASSQRLAAYTDTQYF
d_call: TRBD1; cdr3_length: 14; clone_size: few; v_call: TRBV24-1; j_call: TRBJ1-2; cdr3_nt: TGTGCCACCAGTGACTCCGGACAGGGTTGGGGCTACACCTTC; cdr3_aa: CATSDSGQGWGYTF
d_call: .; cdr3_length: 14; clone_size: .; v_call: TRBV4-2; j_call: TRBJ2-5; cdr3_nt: TGTGCCAGCAGCCAAGAATCTGTCCAAGAGACCCAGTACTTC; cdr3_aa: CASSQESVQETQYF
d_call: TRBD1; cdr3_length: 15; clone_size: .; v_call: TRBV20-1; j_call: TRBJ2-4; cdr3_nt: TGCAGTTGGGAGGGGACAGGGCAGCGGCGTAACATTCAGTACTTC; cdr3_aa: CSWEGTGQRRNIQYF
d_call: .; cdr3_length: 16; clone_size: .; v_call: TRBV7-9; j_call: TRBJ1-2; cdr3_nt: TGTGCCAGCACCCCCCCCAGGGGACACCCACTCTATGGCTACACCTTC; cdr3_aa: CASTPPRGHPLYGYTF
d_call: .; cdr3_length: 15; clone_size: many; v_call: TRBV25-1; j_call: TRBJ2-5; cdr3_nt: TGTGCCAGCAGGGGCGGGGCGCGTGTACAAGAGACCCAGTACTTC; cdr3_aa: CASRGGARVQETQYF
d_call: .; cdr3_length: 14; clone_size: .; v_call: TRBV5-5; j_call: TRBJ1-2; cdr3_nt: TGTGCCAGCAGCTTGACAGGGCCCCTAAGGGGCTACACCTTC; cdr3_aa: CASSLTGPLRGYTF
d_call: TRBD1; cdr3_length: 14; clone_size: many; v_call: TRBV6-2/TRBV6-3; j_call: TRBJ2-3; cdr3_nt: TGTGCCAGCAGCGACAGGGGCGAAACAGATACGCAGTATTTT; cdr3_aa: CASSDRGETDTQYF